Listed here are 8 T cell receptor beta chains from one sample, sequenced in a study of control samples from healthy donors and cancer patients. Produced via immunoSEQ multiplex PCR; TCRdb's table is partial and in-frame only. The sample records 90,000 or so clones, about 82% being singletons. The sequencing input was blood. These receptors were taken from a man aged 25-45 years in good health.

The V and J genes are TRBV28 and TRBJ2-7; 7 nucleotides agree with TRBD1. The CDR3 totals 15 residues. V dropped 5 bases and J dropped 0; count of bases not matched to a gene: 7. The germline CDR1 and CDR2 sequences are MDHEN and SYDVKM. CDR3 amino acids: CASSAPGTASYEQYF. Written as DNA, the CDR3 is TGTGCCAGCAGTGCCCCCGGGACAGCCTCCTACGAGCAGTACTTC.

This clone occurred a few times. The V gene is TRBV4-2, the J gene TRBJ2-7, with 9 bases aligning to TRBD2. This CDR3 region has 13 residues. The germline CDR1 and CDR2 sequences are LGHNA and YNFKEQ. The trim removed 4 bases at V and 3 bases at J, leaving 1 base unmatched. Written as DNA, the CDR3 is TGTGCCAGCAGCCCGCGGGGGGGCTACGAGCAGTACTTC. This encodes CASSPRGGYEQYF.

The V gene is TRBV25-1, the J gene TRBJ2-2; D possibly corresponds to TRBD2 (6 bases). V lost 2 bases, J lost 4 bases, and 17 bases lay in between. The CDR3 runs to 17 residues. Germline-derived CDR1 and CDR2 are MGHDK and SYGVNS. The CDR3 protein is CASSEIARAGSTGELFF. The CDR3 bases are TGTGCCAGCAGTGAAATTGCCAGGGCGGGAAGCACCGGGGAGCTGTTTTTT.

This clone was found once. This chain links TRBV19 with TRBJ2-1; D could derive from TRBD1 or TRBD2 (6 bases each). Germline values: CDR1 LNHDA, CDR2 SQIVND (reference sequence). V was shortened by 2 bases and J by 5 bases, with 16 bases between the two germline ends. This CDR3 region has 16 residues. Here the CDR3 reads CASSIKGGNNNNEQFF. CDR3 coding DNA: TGTGCCAGTAGTATAAAGGGGGGAAACAACAACAATGAGCAGTTCTTC.

The chain uses TRBV6-2 or TRBV6-3 and TRBJ2-6; tentative D call: TRBD1 (6 bases). Trimming removed 0 bases from V and 2 bases from J, with 11 bases in between. This CDR3 has 17 residues. Germline loops: CDR1 MNHEY, CDR2 SVGEGT. CDR3 sequence (DNA): TGTGCCAGCAGTTACTCGGGCAGGGGCCCTGGGGCCAACGTCCTGACTTTC. Protein: CASSYSGRGPGANVLTF.

The rearrangement links TRBV10-3 to TRBJ1-6, with D possibly TRBD1 on 6 matching bases. Per germline, CDR1 ENHRY and CDR2 SYGVKD. V shed 0 bases and J shed 11 bases, with 11 bases lying between them. The CDR3 is 14 amino acids. Here the CDR3 reads CAISESDSWAPLHF. The CDR3 DNA sequence: TGTGCCATCAGTGAGTCGGACAGCTGGGCACCCCTCCACTTT.

The genes are TRBV27 and TRBJ2-1, with 9 bases that match TRBD2. The CDR3 consists of 17 residues. Germline CDR1 and CDR2: MNHEY and SMNVEV (reference sequence). Trimming at V came to 4 bases and at J to 7 bases, leaving 14 bases not matched to a gene. In DNA form, the CDR3 reads TGTGCCAGCAGTTCCCCCCCTTGGCGGGGGGGCCTAAATGAGCAGTTCTTC. As protein: CASSSPPWRGGLNEQFF.

The chain employs TRBV2 and TRBJ2-7; possibly TRBD2 for D (5 bases). Germline CDR1 SNHLY, CDR2 FYNNEI. The CDR3 has 12 residues. V lost 8 bases and J lost 1, with 9 bases in between. The CDR3 is CASGRLSYEQYF. The CDR3 coding sequence is TGTGCCAGCGGGAGACTATCCTACGAGCAGTACTTC.